This is a list of T cell receptor beta chains from one sample in a study of blood T cell repertoires in COVID-19. Generated by immunoSEQ multiplex PCR, the TCRdb table keeps only in-frame clones and is missing some. There are under 200,000 clones in the sample; approximately 89% occur only once, and roughly 2.6% lies in the top ten. Material for sequencing was peripheral blood. The source of these receptors is a man aged 40-49 years with active or convalescent COVID-19. CDR3s include the opening cysteine and the closing phenylalanine or tryptophan. Fields, in order: clone size, V gene, D gene, J gene, CDR3 protein, CDR3 DNA. The D gene is left open where the match is weak. Size tells how often a clone was seen (once, few, many) or the class of an expanded clone, and some rows leave it out.

NA	TRBV7-6	NA	TRBJ1-1	CASSSQENTEAFF	TGTGCCAGCAGCTCCCAGGAGAACACTGAAGCTTTCTTT
NA	TRBV18	NA	TRBJ2-5	CASSPTGLKETQYF	TGTGCCAGCTCACCAACGGGGTTGAAAGAGACCCAGTACTTC
NA	TRBV6-4	NA	TRBJ1-2	CASKVEAGGGSGYTF	TGTGCCAGCAAAGTGGAGGCAGGTGGCGGGAGTGGCTACACCTTC
once	TRBV6-1	NA	TRBJ2-3	CASSERGGVSPDTQYF	TGTGCCAGCAGTGAGCGGGGTGGGGTTTCTCCAGATACGCAGTATTTT
NA	TRBV6-5	TRBD1	TRBJ1-5	CASSSLGQGNQPQHF	TGTGCCAGCAGTTCCCTTGGACAGGGCAATCAGCCCCAGCATTTT
NA	TRBV5-1	TRBD1	TRBJ2-7	CASSRGQIPIYEQYF	TGCGCCAGCAGCCGGGGACAGATCCCTATCTACGAGCAGTACTTC
NA	TRBV19	TRBD1	TRBJ1-2	CASSQGQVWGYTF	TGTGCCAGTAGCCAAGGACAGGTCTGGGGCTACACCTTC
once	TRBV13	NA	TRBJ1-1	CASSPRWGRTEAFF	TGTGCCAGCAGCCCCCGCTGGGGCCGAACTGAAGCTTTCTTT
NA	TRBV5-1	NA	TRBJ1-2	CASSLATVSNYGYTF	TGCGCCAGCAGCCTAGCGACAGTTTCTAACTATGGCTACACCTTC
NA	TRBV5-5	TRBD1	TRBJ2-1	CASSFDLRDRAYNEQFF	TGTGCCAGCAGCTTTGATCTTCGGGACAGGGCCTACAATGAGCAGTTCTTC
once	TRBV18	NA	TRBJ2-7	CASSETDYEQYF	TGTGCCAGCTCCGAGACAGACTACGAGCAGTACTTC
NA	TRBV7-9	NA	TRBJ2-3	CASSSLNTQYF	TGTGCCAGCAGCTCACTCAATACGCAGTATTTT
NA	TRBV5-4	TRBD1	TRBJ2-2	CASSSGVGTGYGELFF	TGTGCCAGCAGCTCCGGCGTTGGGACAGGGTACGGGGAGCTGTTTTTT
NA	TRBV5-5	TRBD1	TRBJ1-2	CASSWTGPPGGYTF	TGTGCCAGCAGCTGGACAGGGCCCCCCGGGGGCTACACCTTC
once	TRBV13	TRBD1	TRBJ1-6	CASSSPTDRGDSPLHF	TGTGCCAGCAGCTCCCCAACAGACAGGGGTGATTCACCCCTCCACTTT
NA	TRBV7-6	NA	TRBJ2-7	CASSLEAGTYEQYF	TGTGCCAGCAGCTTAGAGGCGGGGACCTACGAGCAGTACTTC
NA	TRBV13	NA	TRBJ2-2	CASSLRAGATGELFF	TGTGCCAGCAGCTTACGGGCAGGGGCAACCGGGGAGCTGTTTTTT
NA	TRBV11-1	NA	TRBJ1-1	CASSLYRETEAFF	TGTGCCAGCAGCTTATACCGGGAGACTGAAGCTTTCTTT
NA	TRBV4-2	NA	TRBJ2-5	CASSQVPDQETQYF	TGTGCCAGCAGCCAAGTCCCGGACCAAGAGACCCAGTACTTC
once	TRBV6-5	TRBD1	TRBJ1-2	CASSSYRGGYGYTF	TGTGCCAGCAGTTCTTACAGGGGAGGCTATGGCTACACCTTC
NA	TRBV6-6	TRBD1	TRBJ1-6	CASSYGQGANSPLHF	TGTGCCAGCAGTTACGGGCAGGGGGCCAATTCACCCCTCCACTTT
NA	TRBV10-3	TRBD1	TRBJ2-7	CAIRGTGDEQYF	TGTGCCATCAGGGGTACAGGGGATGAGCAGTACTTC
NA	TRBV5-5	TRBD1	TRBJ1-1	CASSLDRGPGTEAFF	TGTGCCAGCAGCTTGGACAGGGGGCCGGGCACTGAAGCTTTCTTT
NA	TRBV6-5	NA	TRBJ1-2	CASSYSTENNYGYTF	TGTGCCAGCAGTTACTCAACAGAGAATAACTATGGCTACACCTTC
NA	TRBV12-3/TRBV12-4	TRBD1	TRBJ2-4	CASRLTGGLQYF	TGTGCCAGCAGGCTGACAGGGGGGCTGCAGTACTTC
once	TRBV15	TRBD2	TRBJ2-3	CATSRDTSGGADTQYF	TGTGCCACCAGCAGAGATACTAGCGGGGGGGCAGATACGCAGTATTTT
few	TRBV6-1	NA	TRBJ1-5	CASSELVSTNQPQHF	TGTGCCAGCAGTGAACTAGTCAGCACGAATCAGCCCCAGCATTTT
NA	TRBV7-8	TRBD1	TRBJ2-6	CASSLSGTVRSGANVLTF	TGTGCCAGCAGCTTATCCGGGACAGTCCGCTCTGGGGCCAACGTCCTGACTTTC
NA	TRBV12-5	NA	TRBJ2-5	CASAPGWSGRDQETQYF	TGTGCTAGTGCCCCTGGGTGGTCGGGCAGGGATCAAGAGACCCAGTACTTC
NA	TRBV6-5	NA	TRBJ2-5	CASSYSQGPETQYF	TGTGCCAGCAGTTACTCGCAGGGTCCAGAGACCCAGTACTTC
NA	TRBV5-1	TRBD2	TRBJ2-1	CASRAGNTYNEQFF	TGCGCCAGCAGAGCGGGGAATACCTACAATGAGCAGTTCTTC
NA	TRBV3-1/TRBV3-2	NA	TRBJ1-6	CASSQQGSPLHF	TGTGCCAGCAGCCAACAGGGATCACCCCTCCACTTT
NA	TRBV6-5	TRBD2	TRBJ2-1	CASSYSGGGSYNEQFF	TGTGCCAGCAGTTACTCGGGCGGGGGGTCCTACAATGAGCAGTTCTTC
NA	TRBV29-1	TRBD1	TRBJ1-1	CSAEQGFAFF	TGCAGCGCGGAACAGGGGTTCGCGTTCTTT
NA	TRBV30	NA	TRBJ1-2	CAWSLVGGAGYTF	TGTGCCTGGAGTCTAGTAGGAGGGGCTGGCTACACCTTC
once	TRBV6-5	NA	TRBJ2-1	CASSYSGVAYNEQFF	TGTGCCAGCAGTTACTCAGGGGTCGCCTACAATGAGCAGTTCTTC
NA	TRBV6-5	NA	TRBJ1-1	CASSRTLAGAAFF	TGTGCCAGCAGCCGGACCCTTGCGGGGGCAGCTTTCTTT
NA	TRBV5-1	NA	TRBJ2-2	CASSLVAPPNTGELFF	TGCGCCAGCAGCTTGGTGGCACCTCCGAACACCGGGGAGCTGTTTTTT
NA	TRBV7-3	NA	TRBJ2-3	CASSLNGGTDTQYF	TGTGCCAGCAGCTTAAACGGGGGCACAGATACGCAGTATTTT
NA	TRBV5-1	NA	TRBJ1-2	CASSSRTDLWGYTF	TGCGCCAGCAGCTCCCGGACGGACTTATGGGGCTACACCTTC
NA	TRBV19	NA	TRBJ1-3	CASSLSGAGNTIYF	TGTGCCAGTAGTCTTTCAGGGGCTGGAAACACCATATATTTT
NA	TRBV24-1	NA	TRBJ1-5	CATSDPSWGGNQPQHF	TGTGCCACCAGTGATCCATCCTGGGGAGGCAATCAGCCCCAGCATTTT
NA	TRBV7-9	NA	TRBJ2-5	CASSLGGGEVNLETQYF	TGTGCCAGCAGCTTAGGAGGGGGTGAGGTCAATCTAGAGACCCAGTACTTC
NA	TRBV10-3	NA	TRBJ1-2	CAISEPRPGVDYGYTF	TGTGCCATCAGTGAGCCCCGGCCAGGGGTTGACTATGGCTACACCTTC
NA	TRBV15	TRBD2	TRBJ2-5	CATSKEGLAVYQETQYF	TGTGCCACCAGCAAGGAAGGGCTAGCGGTATACCAAGAGACCCAGTACTTC
NA	TRBV10-3	NA	TRBJ1-2	CAISGLQGHGYTF	TGTGCCATCAGTGGTTTACAGGGTCATGGCTACACCTTC
NA	TRBV2	NA	TRBJ2-5	CASGGELGQETQYF	TGTGCCAGCGGGGGCGAGCTTGGGCAAGAGACCCAGTACTTC
NA	TRBV14	TRBD1	TRBJ1-2	CASSLRTGRGVYGYTF	TGTGCCAGCAGCCTCCGGACAGGGAGAGGGGTCTATGGCTACACCTTC
NA	TRBV10-2	NA	TRBJ1-2	CASSEPGRGGGYTF	TGCGCCAGCAGTGAGCCGGGGCGTGGGGGCGGCTACACCTTC
NA	TRBV12-3/TRBV12-4	TRBD1	TRBJ1-2	CASSRQGDYGYTF	TGTGCCAGCAGTCGACAGGGAGACTATGGCTACACCTTC
NA	TRBV5-1	TRBD1	TRBJ2-7	CASSFIPDRVTYEQYF	TGCGCCAGCAGCTTCATACCGGACAGGGTGACCTACGAGCAGTACTTC
NA	TRBV28	TRBD2	TRBJ2-7	CASSLLAGGPGEQYF	TGTGCCAGCAGTCTGCTAGCGGGGGGGCCAGGAGAGCAGTACTTC